This T cell receptor beta chain was captured in a study of blood T cell repertoires in COVID-19. Study at large: From the United States, Italy and Spain came samples of acute and convalescent COVID-19. PBMCs, B-cell-depleted T cells, or T cells provided the cDNA or gDNA that made up the material.

V was trimmed by 5 bases and J by 0 bases, leaving 13 bases between them. CDR1 and CDR2 (germline): SGHTA, FQGNSA. The CDR3 loop spans 15 amino acids. In the source study's methods: Amplifying reference gene primers gave estimates of nucleated cell counts. Assay: immunoSEQ multiplex PCR; the TCRdb copy retains only in-frame clones and omits some. D and trimming were read from the DNA, whereas the V and J calls and clone size are those reported in that table. The profile shows some 260,000 clones, nearly 90% of them singletons. The origin of this receptor is a woman in her thirties or forties who had recovered from COVID-19. Sequenced sample: peripheral blood. The chain combines TRBV7-2 with TRBJ1-1; D might be TRBD1 (5 bases). CDR3 DNA: TGTGCCAGCAGCCCCCAGGGAGGGGTGAACACTGAAGCTTTCTTT. It specifies CASSPQGGVNTEAFF.